The 10 T cell receptor beta chains below come from one sample, sequenced in a study of blood T cell repertoires in COVID-19. Profiled with immunoSEQ multiplex PCR; TCRdb holds only in-frame clones, not every one. The sample carries 120,000 to 150,000 clones, roughly 85% recorded once. Material for sequencing was peripheral blood. The receptors were sampled from a man aged 60 to 75 with acute or convalescent COVID-19.

This clone was seen a few times. The V and J genes are TRBV28 and TRBJ1-5; D is uncertain. CDR1 is MDHEN, CDR2 SYDVKM, per germline. The CDR3 totals 17 residues. Trimming took off 0 bases at V and 4 bases at J, with 16 bases between the two ends. The CDR3 region has the DNA TGTGCCAGCAGTTTATGGACTCTTCGGGTTACTAATCAGCCCCAGCATTTT. Residues: CASSLWTLRVTNQPQHF.

This clone has just one count. This chain links TRBV18 with TRBJ1-5; 8 bases fit TRBD1. Germline values: CDR1 KGHSH, CDR2 LQKENI. V was pared by 5 bases and J by 5 bases, with 5 bases of the junction left unmatched. The CDR3 sequence is 14 residues long. The CDR3: CASSSDRGYQPQHF. Here the CDR3 DNA reads TGTGCCAGCTCATCCGACAGGGGCTATCAGCCCCAGCATTTT. Full variable domain (rest looked up from reference TRBV18 and TRBJ1-5): NAGVMQNPRHLVRRRGQEARLRCSPMKGHSHVYWYRQLPEEGLKFMVYLQKENIIDESGMPKERFSAEFPKEGPSILRIQQVVRGDSAAYFCASSSDRGYQPQHFGDGTRLSIL.

The chain has TRBV2 and TRBJ2-3; 8 bases match TRBD2. Trimming at V came to 3 bases and at J to 7 bases, leaving 9 bases not matched to a gene. Per germline, CDR1 SNHLY and CDR2 FYNNEI. This CDR3 contains 15 residues. The CDR3 spells CASSEPRTSLYTQYF. The DNA of the CDR3 is TGTGCCAGCAGTGAGCCCCGGACTAGCCTTTATACGCAGTATTTT.

The genes are TRBV19 and TRBJ2-2, with a tentative D call TRBD2 (5 bases). The germline gives CDR1 LNHDA, CDR2 SQIVND (reference sequence). The CDR3 has 13 amino acids. V was shortened by 4 bases and J by 6 bases, with 9 bases between the two germline ends. The CDR3 loop reads CASSRESAGELFF. The DNA of the CDR3 is TGTGCCAGTAGTAGGGAGTCGGCCGGGGAGCTGTTTTTT. Using reference TRBV19 and TRBJ2-2 for the parts outside the CDR3, the full variable domain is DGGITQSPKYLFRKEGQNVTLSCEQNLNHDAMYWYRQDPGQGLRLIYYSQIVNDFQKGDIAEGYSVSREKKESFPLTVTSAQKNPTAFYLCASSRESAGELFFGEGSRLTVL.

The chain recombines TRBV5-1 with TRBJ2-1; 10 bases are shared with TRBD2. The ends lost 0 bases at V and 0 bases at J; junction bases unmatched: 6. The CDR3 contains 18 residues. Looked up from germline, CDR1 is SGHRS and CDR2 is YFSETQ. The CDR3 nucleotides read TGCGCCAGCAGCTTGGGCAGGACTAGCGGAGGCTCCTACAATGAGCAGTTCTTC. This sequence encodes CASSLGRTSGGSYNEQFF. Variable domain in full (rest from reference TRBV5-1 and TRBJ2-1): KAGVTQTPRYLIKTRGQQVTLSCSPISGHRSVSWYQQTPGQGLQFLFEYFSETQRNKGNFPGRFSGRQFSNSRSEMNVSTLELGDSALYLCASSLGRTSGGSYNEQFFGPGTRLTVL.

A word on this clone: Mismatch with germline at one junction end may stem from a read error. The J gene is TRBJ2-1, the V gene TRBV6-2 or TRBV6-3; D uncertain. CDR3 length equals 11 residues. CDR1 is MNHEY and CDR2 is SVGEGT in the germline V gene. The CDR3 reads CASSGYSEQFF. CDR3 DNA: TGTGCCAGCAGTGGCTACAGTGAGCAGTTCTTC.

This clone has a handful of counts. The chain carries TRBV2 and TRBJ1-5, with a tentative D call TRBD1 (5 bases). This CDR3 comprises 14 residues. V was trimmed by 6 bases and J by 1 base, leaving 10 bases between them. The germline V gene encodes CDR1 SNHLY and CDR2 FYNNEI. The CDR3, as DNA: TGTGCCAGCAGACCAGACAGAAGCAATCAGCCCCAGCATTTT. It specifies CASRPDRSNQPQHF.

The CDR3 nucleotides read TGTGCCTGGAGTTGGCAGGTAACTCTACATTCTGGAAACACCATATATTTT. As protein: CAWSWQVTLHSGNTIYF. The J gene is TRBJ1-3, the V gene TRBV30; D ambiguous. Trimming took 2 bases from V and 1 from J, leaving 18 bases between them. The CDR3 spans 17 residues. CDR1 and CDR2 (germline): GTSNPN, SVGIG (reference sequence).

The chain carries TRBV6-6 and TRBJ1-5; 7 nucleotides agree with TRBD1. CDR1 is MNHNY, CDR2 SVGAGI, per germline (reference sequence). Losses at the gene ends were 2 bases for V and 6 bases for J; bases not matched to a gene: 4. This CDR3 comprises 14 residues. CDR3 DNA: TGTGCCAGCAGTTACAGGGGGCCTGGTCAGCCCCAGCATTTT. Translated, it gives CASSYRGPGQPQHF.

This clone is a singleton in its sample. The genes are TRBV19 and TRBJ1-5; perhaps TRBD1 as D (5 bases). V was cut by 0 bases and J by 4 bases, with 10 bases left in between. The CDR3 covers 15 residues. Germline CDR1 reads LNHDA; CDR2 reads SQIVND (reference sequence). CDR3 region: CASSIDSSGNQPQHF. CDR3 sequence (DNA): TGTGCCAGTAGTATAGATTCTTCAGGGAATCAGCCCCAGCATTTT.